The 11 T cell receptor beta chains given below trace back to one sample, sequenced in a study of graft-versus-host responses after intestinal transplantation. Profiling relied on immunoSEQ multiplex PCR, and the TCRdb table lists in-frame clones only, not all of them. The top ten clones hold approximately 2% of a sample with about 19,000 clones, approximately 80% of them seen once. The starting material was PBMCs, obtained 14 days after transplant. These receptors were taken from a human patient who received an intestinal transplant, so some T cells may come from the graft donor.

This clone has more than one count but fewer than ten. V usage is TRBV6-6 and J usage is TRBJ2-7; 13 nucleotides line up with TRBD2. Germline V gene data show CDR1 as MNHNY and CDR2 as SVGAGI (reference sequence). The CDR3 has 15 amino acids. Germline trimming cut 5 bases from V and 5 bases from J; bases unmatched to any gene: 6. CDR3 coding DNA: TGTGCCAGCAGTCCAGGACTAGCGGGAGTAAACGAGCAGTACTTC. It specifies CASSPGLAGVNEQYF.

CDR3 DNA sequence: TGCAGCGTTGCGGGTGGAAACACCATATATTTT. This encodes CSVAGGNTIYF. The chain recombines TRBV29-1 with TRBJ1-3; D unresolved. Per germline, CDR1 SQVTM and CDR2 ANQGSEA. The CDR3 length is 11 residues. V shed 4 bases and J shed 3 bases, with 4 bases lying between them. The entire variable domain, with the rest obtained from reference TRBV29-1 and TRBJ1-3, is as follows: SAVISQKPSRDICQRGTSLTIQCQVDSQVTMMFWYRQQPGQSLTLIATANQGSEATYESGFVIDKFPISRPNLTFSTLTVSNMSPEDSSIYLCSVAGGNTIYFGEGSWLTVV.

The rearrangement joins TRBV5-4 to TRBJ2-3, with a tentative D call TRBD2 (5 bases). CDR3 length: 12 residues. From germline, CDR1 is SGHNT and CDR2 YYREEE (reference sequence). The V end was cut by 5 bases, the J end by 3 bases, with 7 bases between. The CDR3 spells CASRLDTDTQYF. As DNA, the CDR3 is TGTGCCAGCAGACTAGATACAGATACGCAGTATTTT.

The genes are TRBV2 and TRBJ1-1; D uncertain. The CDR3 is made up of 12 amino acids. Trimming took 9 bases from V and 4 from J, leaving 12 bases between them. CDR1 and CDR2 from the germline V gene are SNHLY and FYNNEI. CDR3 in DNA: TGTGCCAGGGTAATATTGAGCACTGAAGCTTTCTTT. Translated, it gives CARVILSTEAFF.

V gene TRBV29-1 combines with J gene TRBJ2-3; possibly TRBD1 for D (5 bases). Trimming stripped 4 bases from V and 4 bases from J, with 27 bases between. This CDR3 has 18 residues. The germline V gene encodes CDR1 SQVTM and CDR2 ANQGSEA. The CDR3 here is CSVVQGRAQVGRPDTQYF. CDR3 DNA: TGCAGCGTTGTTCAGGGCCGGGCCCAAGTTGGGCGCCCAGATACGCAGTATTTT.

This chain links TRBV4-2 with TRBJ2-2; D is ambiguous. CDR1 and CDR2 from the germline V gene are LGHNA and YNFKEQ. This CDR3 is 14 amino acids long. V gave up 0 bases and J gave up 4 bases, with 6 bases separating them. The CDR3 DNA is TGTGCCAGCAGCCAAGATTTTACCACCGGGGAGCTGTTTTTT. Translated: CASSQDFTTGELFF.

V and J are TRBV7-3 and TRBJ2-2; possibly TRBD1 or TRBD2 for D (5 bases each). Trimming took off 2 bases at V and 3 bases at J, with 13 bases between the two ends. CDR3 length equals 16 residues. CDR1 and CDR2 from the germline V gene are SGHTA and FQGTGA. CDR3 nucleotide sequence: TGTGCCAGCAGCTTAGGGGGAAGCGGAGACACCGGGGAGCTGTTTTTT. Encoded protein: CASSLGGSGDTGELFF.

The CDR3 DNA reads as TGCGCCAGCAGCTTGATACTAGCGGGTTACAATGAGCAGTTCTTC. Protein sequence: CASSLILAGYNEQFF. The rearrangement joins TRBV5-1 to TRBJ2-1, with 9 bases aligning to TRBD2. The CDR3 is 15 residues long. J was trimmed by 4 bases and V by 1 base; bases with no gene match: 3. Per the germline V gene, CDR1 is SGHRS and CDR2 is YFSETQ. The variable domain in full, with the rest retrieved from reference TRBV5-1 and TRBJ2-1, is KAGVTQTPRYLIKTRGQQVTLSCSPISGHRSVSWYQQTPGQGLQFLFEYFSETQRNKGNFPGRFSGRQFSNSRSEMNVSTLELGDSALYLCASSLILAGYNEQFFGPGTRLTVL.

The gene calls are TRBV10-3 and TRBJ2-7; a weak D match, TRBD1 (7 bases). The germline V gene encodes CDR1 ENHRY and CDR2 SYGVKD. The CDR3 has 15 residues. V was clipped by 6 bases and J by 0 bases, with 15 bases between them. The CDR3 loop reads CAIREGAQSSYEQYF. CDR3 bases: TGTGCCATCAGGGAGGGGGCTCAGAGCTCCTACGAGCAGTACTTC.

This chain connects TRBV4-1 to TRBJ2-5; no firm D call. Germline CDR1 and CDR2: MGHRA and YSYEKL. This CDR3 spans 13 amino acids. Trimming took off 0 bases at V and 0 bases at J, with 2 bases between the two ends. This chain's CDR3 is CASSQDDQETQYF. The DNA of the CDR3 is TGCGCCAGCAGCCAAGATGACCAAGAGACCCAGTACTTC.

The chain recombines TRBV6-6 with TRBJ1-4; 9 positions agree with TRBD1. Losses at the gene ends were 6 bases for V and 6 bases for J; bases not matched to a gene: 5. There are 14 residues in the CDR3. Germline CDR1 and CDR2: MNHNY and SVGAGI (reference sequence). Here the CDR3 reads CASRTDRGDEKLFF. In DNA form, the CDR3 reads TGTGCCAGCAGGACCGACAGGGGGGATGAAAAACTGTTTTTT.